Below, 13 T cell receptor beta chains from the same sample are listed, as sequenced in a study of blood T cell repertoires in COVID-19. Profiled with immunoSEQ multiplex PCR; TCRdb holds only in-frame clones, not every one. The repertoire includes 85,000 to 100,000 clones, about nine tenths of them detected once, and 1.7% sits in the top ten. The sequenced sample consisted of peripheral blood. These receptor sequences come from a man in his sixties with acute or convalescent COVID-19.

The chain is built from TRBV12-3 or TRBV12-4 and TRBJ1-1; weak D call: TRBD1 (5 bases). Trimming pared 5 bases from V and 10 bases from J, leaving 17 bases between. The CDR3 runs 13 residues. The DNA of the CDR3 is TGTGCCAGCAGTCCCACCGGACATATTGGAGCTTTCTTT. Its protein product is CASSPTGHIGAFF.

This clone has only one observation. V and J are TRBV7-2 and TRBJ1-2, with TRBD1 identical over 7 bases. CDR3 size: 15 residues. V shed 4 bases, J shed 0 bases, and the junction held 5 bases outside the gene matches. Germline lookup yields CDR1 SGHTA and CDR2 FQGNSA. Here the CDR3 DNA reads TGTGCCAGCAGCTCAGGGGGGTTGCCTAACTATGGCTACACCTTC. Protein: CASSSGGLPNYGYTF.

This sequence joins TRBV25-1 and TRBJ2-5; perhaps TRBD2 as D (5 bases). The CDR3 length is 14 residues. Germline CDR1 MGHDK, CDR2 SYGVNS. Trimming shortened V by 3 bases and J by 4 bases, and 12 bases separated the two germline ends. CDR3 protein: CASSDRAAGETQYF. DNA of the CDR3: TGTGCCAGCAGTGACCGAGCCGCGGGAGAGACCCAGTACTTC.

This sequence joins TRBV5-6 and TRBJ1-6, with D maybe TRBD1 (6 bases). Trimming removed 4 bases from V and 11 bases from J, with 25 bases in between. CDR1 and CDR2 from the germline V gene are SGHDT and YYEEEE. The CDR3 has 17 residues. The CDR3 nucleotides read TGTGCCAGCAGCGCGGACCGCGGTCTGGGGGCTAGGACACCCCTCCACTTT. It translates to CASSADRGLGARTPLHF.

This chain uses TRBV6-5 with TRBJ2-2; D is uncertain. Looked up from germline, CDR1 is MNHEY and CDR2 is SVGAGI. Trimming stripped 2 bases from V and 4 bases from J, with 8 bases between. The CDR3 spans 14 residues. CDR3 protein: CASSYLPGTGELFF. The CDR3 DNA reads as TGTGCCAGCAGTTACCTACCGGGCACCGGGGAGCTGTTTTTT.

V is TRBV5-1 and J is TRBJ1-3, with 8 bases identical to TRBD1. Germline V gene sequence: CDR1 SGHRS, CDR2 YFSETQ. V lost 2 bases to trimming and J lost 3 bases; unmatched junction nucleotides: 4. The CDR3 has 15 residues. CDR3 sequence: CASSLQQGGGNTIYF. DNA of the CDR3: TGCGCCAGCAGCTTACAACAGGGGGGTGGAAACACCATATATTTT.

CDR3 sequence: CSVAVGQGAYEQYF. The CDR3 nucleotides are TGCAGCGTTGCGGTAGGGCAGGGGGCCTACGAGCAGTACTTC. The chain employs TRBV29-1 and TRBJ2-7; TRBD1 matches at 7 bases. The CDR3 totals 14 residues. Trimming took 4 bases from V and 2 from J; bases not matched to a gene: 8. The V gene's germline CDR1 is SQVTM and CDR2 ANQGSEA.

V and J are TRBV19 and TRBJ1-2; TRBD1 might be the D (6 bases). Germline CDR1 reads LNHDA; CDR2 reads SQIVND (reference sequence). The ends were cut back, 1 base at V and 2 bases at J, with 17 bases in the middle. The CDR3 runs 17 residues. CDR3 residues: CASSIVGQGKINYGYTF. CDR3 nucleotide sequence: TGTGCCAGTAGTATAGTCGGGCAGGGGAAGATAAACTATGGCTACACCTTC.

The V call is TRBV9, the J call TRBJ1-4; D might be TRBD1 (5 bases). The V end lost 3 bases, the J end lost 6 bases, and 18 bases lay between the germline ends. Germline V gives CDR1 SGDLS, CDR2 YYNGEE. The CDR3 runs 16 residues. CDR3 coding DNA: TGTGCCAGCAGCGCTCCTCCGGGGGTGGGGGATGAAAAACTGTTTTTT. Its translation: CASSAPPGVGDEKLFF.

The rearrangement joins TRBV11-1 to TRBJ2-1; D may be TRBD2 (5 bases). V was shortened by 0 bases and J by 4 bases, with 10 bases between the two germline ends. Germline V lookup: CDR1 SGHAT, CDR2 FQDESV (reference sequence). The length of the CDR3 is 15 residues. The CDR3, as DNA: TGTGCCAGCAGCTTAGCTTCCGAGGGTTACAATGAGCAGTTCTTC. Its translation: CASSLASEGYNEQFF.

The chain has TRBV12-3 or TRBV12-4 and TRBJ1-1, with D possibly being TRBD1 (5 bases). Trimming shortened V by 6 bases and J by 1 base, and 9 bases separated the two germline ends. The CDR3 runs to 13 residues. The CDR3, as DNA: TGTGCCAGCAGCCTTCAGGGGAACACTGAAGCTTTCTTT. Protein product: CASSLQGNTEAFF.

The rearrangement links TRBV5-5 to TRBJ1-5; tentatively, D is TRBD1 (5 bases). The ends were cut back, 0 bases at V and 8 bases at J, with 12 bases in the middle. The CDR3 has 14 amino acids. Germline CDR1 is SGHKS and CDR2 is YYEKEE (reference sequence). The CDR3 sequence is CASSLAQPGEPQHF. CDR3 coding DNA: TGTGCCAGCAGCTTGGCACAGCCGGGGGAGCCCCAGCATTTT. Variable domain in full (rest from reference TRBV5-5 and TRBJ1-5): DAGVTQSPTHLIKTRGQQVTLRCSPISGHKSVSWYQQVLGQGPQFIFQYYEKEERGRGNFPDRFSARQFPNYSSELNVNALLLGDSALYLCASSLAQPGEPQHFGDGTRLSIL.

This clone was counted between two and nine times. J is TRBJ1-5 and V is TRBV5-5; the D gene is possibly TRBD1 (6 bases). CDR1 SGHKS and CDR2 YYEKEE come from the germline V gene (reference sequence). V lost 4 bases and J 6 bases, leaving 20 bases between the germline ends. The CDR3 has 16 amino acids. CDR3 sequence: CASSVGHPPGTQPQHF. The CDR3 coding sequence is TGTGCCAGCAGCGTGGGACATCCGCCCGGCACTCAGCCCCAGCATTTT.